The clone carrying this T cell receptor (beta chain) was seen at least ten times. Trimming removed 2 bases from V and 0 bases from J, with 11 bases in between. CDR1 and CDR2 from the germline V gene are ENHRY and SYGVKD. This CDR3 is built from 15 residues. Unique molecular identifiers tagged the TCRbeta library. Each CDR3 protein is one row after TCRdb ran MiXCR on the PCR reads. The sample has a few hundred thousand distinct CDR3 sequences, about a tenth seen once. The source of the sample is a study of T-cell reconstitution after alpha-beta-depleted transplantation in children. The receptor was isolated from a human donor who donated a stem cell graft to a child with acute myeloid leukemia. This sample comprised PBMCs from the stem cell graft donor, obtained from the stem cell graft. The genes are TRBV10-3 and TRBJ2-7; no definite D call. The CDR3 region is CAISETGRDSYEQYF. The DNA for the CDR3 is TGTGCCATCAGTGAGACCGGCCGCGACTCCTACGAGCAGTACTTC.